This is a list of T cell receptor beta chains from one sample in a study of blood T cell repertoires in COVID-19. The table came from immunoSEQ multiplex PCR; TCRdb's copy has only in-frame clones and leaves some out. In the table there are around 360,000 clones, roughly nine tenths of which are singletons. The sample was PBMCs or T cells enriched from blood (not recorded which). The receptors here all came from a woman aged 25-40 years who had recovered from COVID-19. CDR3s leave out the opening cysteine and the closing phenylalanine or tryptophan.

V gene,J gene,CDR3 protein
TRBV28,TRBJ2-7,ASSLRGGGSYEQY
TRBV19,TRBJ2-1,ASSIQGFNNEQF
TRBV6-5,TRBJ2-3,ASRQDHYTDTQY
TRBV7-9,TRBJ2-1,GGLAGVGEQF
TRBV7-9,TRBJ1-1,ASSGIQGNTEAF
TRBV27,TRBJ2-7,ASSYLGQGDEQY
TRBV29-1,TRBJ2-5,SVLAGGRETQY
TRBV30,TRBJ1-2,AWSGSGAGVLGGYT
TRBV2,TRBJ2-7,ASSDPRGLGEQY
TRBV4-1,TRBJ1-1,ASSHPTGQNTEAF
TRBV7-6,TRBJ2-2,ASSLISGTEGTGELF
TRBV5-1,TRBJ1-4,ASSLNTGNNEKLF
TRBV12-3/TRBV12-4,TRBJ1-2,ASSLQGLYGYT
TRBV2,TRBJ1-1,ASTPSGSSGDTEAF
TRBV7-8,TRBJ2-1,ASSLVGGLANEQF
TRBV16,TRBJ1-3,ASSQFQGVGNTIY
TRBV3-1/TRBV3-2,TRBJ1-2,ASSQVVSPRQGGYGYT
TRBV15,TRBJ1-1,ATSRDHSGQGLEAF
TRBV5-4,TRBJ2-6,ASSSAGYGANVLT
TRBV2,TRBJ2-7,ASRTGGYEQY
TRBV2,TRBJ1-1,ASSEEGGGYTEAF
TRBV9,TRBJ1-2,ASRSTGIYGYT
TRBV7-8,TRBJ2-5,ASSLGAGLAGRMRETQY
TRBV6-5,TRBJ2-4,ASSLGGIKNIQY
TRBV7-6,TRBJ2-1,ASSRGLAGTYNEQF
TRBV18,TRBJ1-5,ASSPGGFNQPQH
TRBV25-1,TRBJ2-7,ASPWDSTREQY
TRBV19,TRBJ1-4,ASSMGQGTEKLF
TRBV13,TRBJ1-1,ASSPRPTGRTEAF
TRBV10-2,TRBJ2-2,ASGTGEAGELF
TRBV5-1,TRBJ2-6,ASRDSSGANVLT
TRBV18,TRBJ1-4,ASSAYGATNEKLF
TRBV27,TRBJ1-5,ASRLRREWQPQH
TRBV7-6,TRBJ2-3,ASSISTGGGTDTQY
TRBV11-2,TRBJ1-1,ASSEEMNTEAF
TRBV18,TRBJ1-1,ASSTRPGNTEAF
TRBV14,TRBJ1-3,ASSPHSGNTIY
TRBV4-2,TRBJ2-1,ASSQATSPFLNEQF
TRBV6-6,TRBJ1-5,ASSYSGQGAEQPQH
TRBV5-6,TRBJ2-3,ASSLRRGTSTDTQY
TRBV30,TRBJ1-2,AWARSALGYGYT
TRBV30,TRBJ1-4,AWTNGGVGNEKLF
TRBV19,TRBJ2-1,ASSVSTNPYNEQF
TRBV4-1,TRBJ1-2,ASSPITGRDYGYT
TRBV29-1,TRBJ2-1,SVDIAGGTYNEQF
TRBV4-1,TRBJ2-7,ASSLRTSGTYEQY
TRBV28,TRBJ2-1,ASSLISGAGAEQF
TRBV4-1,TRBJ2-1,ASSRVENEQF